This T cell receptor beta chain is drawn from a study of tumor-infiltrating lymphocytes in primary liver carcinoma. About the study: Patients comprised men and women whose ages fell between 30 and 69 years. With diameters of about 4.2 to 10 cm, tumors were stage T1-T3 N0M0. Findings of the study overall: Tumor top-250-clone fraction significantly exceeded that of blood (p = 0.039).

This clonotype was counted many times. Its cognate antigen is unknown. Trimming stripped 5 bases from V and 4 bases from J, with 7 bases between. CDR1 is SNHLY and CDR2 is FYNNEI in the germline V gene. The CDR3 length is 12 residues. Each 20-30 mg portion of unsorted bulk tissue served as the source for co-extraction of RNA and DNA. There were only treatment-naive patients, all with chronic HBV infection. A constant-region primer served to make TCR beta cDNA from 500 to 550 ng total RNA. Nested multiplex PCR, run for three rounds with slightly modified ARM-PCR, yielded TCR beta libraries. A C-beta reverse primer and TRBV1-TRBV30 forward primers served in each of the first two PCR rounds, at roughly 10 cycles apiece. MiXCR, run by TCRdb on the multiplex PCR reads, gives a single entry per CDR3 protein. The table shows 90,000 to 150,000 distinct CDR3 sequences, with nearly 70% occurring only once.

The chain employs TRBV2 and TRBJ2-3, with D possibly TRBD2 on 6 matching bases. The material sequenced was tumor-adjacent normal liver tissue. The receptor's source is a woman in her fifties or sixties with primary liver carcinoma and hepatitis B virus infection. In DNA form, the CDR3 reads TGTGCCAGCAGTACGGGGGCAGATACGCAGTATTTT. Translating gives CASSTGADTQYF.